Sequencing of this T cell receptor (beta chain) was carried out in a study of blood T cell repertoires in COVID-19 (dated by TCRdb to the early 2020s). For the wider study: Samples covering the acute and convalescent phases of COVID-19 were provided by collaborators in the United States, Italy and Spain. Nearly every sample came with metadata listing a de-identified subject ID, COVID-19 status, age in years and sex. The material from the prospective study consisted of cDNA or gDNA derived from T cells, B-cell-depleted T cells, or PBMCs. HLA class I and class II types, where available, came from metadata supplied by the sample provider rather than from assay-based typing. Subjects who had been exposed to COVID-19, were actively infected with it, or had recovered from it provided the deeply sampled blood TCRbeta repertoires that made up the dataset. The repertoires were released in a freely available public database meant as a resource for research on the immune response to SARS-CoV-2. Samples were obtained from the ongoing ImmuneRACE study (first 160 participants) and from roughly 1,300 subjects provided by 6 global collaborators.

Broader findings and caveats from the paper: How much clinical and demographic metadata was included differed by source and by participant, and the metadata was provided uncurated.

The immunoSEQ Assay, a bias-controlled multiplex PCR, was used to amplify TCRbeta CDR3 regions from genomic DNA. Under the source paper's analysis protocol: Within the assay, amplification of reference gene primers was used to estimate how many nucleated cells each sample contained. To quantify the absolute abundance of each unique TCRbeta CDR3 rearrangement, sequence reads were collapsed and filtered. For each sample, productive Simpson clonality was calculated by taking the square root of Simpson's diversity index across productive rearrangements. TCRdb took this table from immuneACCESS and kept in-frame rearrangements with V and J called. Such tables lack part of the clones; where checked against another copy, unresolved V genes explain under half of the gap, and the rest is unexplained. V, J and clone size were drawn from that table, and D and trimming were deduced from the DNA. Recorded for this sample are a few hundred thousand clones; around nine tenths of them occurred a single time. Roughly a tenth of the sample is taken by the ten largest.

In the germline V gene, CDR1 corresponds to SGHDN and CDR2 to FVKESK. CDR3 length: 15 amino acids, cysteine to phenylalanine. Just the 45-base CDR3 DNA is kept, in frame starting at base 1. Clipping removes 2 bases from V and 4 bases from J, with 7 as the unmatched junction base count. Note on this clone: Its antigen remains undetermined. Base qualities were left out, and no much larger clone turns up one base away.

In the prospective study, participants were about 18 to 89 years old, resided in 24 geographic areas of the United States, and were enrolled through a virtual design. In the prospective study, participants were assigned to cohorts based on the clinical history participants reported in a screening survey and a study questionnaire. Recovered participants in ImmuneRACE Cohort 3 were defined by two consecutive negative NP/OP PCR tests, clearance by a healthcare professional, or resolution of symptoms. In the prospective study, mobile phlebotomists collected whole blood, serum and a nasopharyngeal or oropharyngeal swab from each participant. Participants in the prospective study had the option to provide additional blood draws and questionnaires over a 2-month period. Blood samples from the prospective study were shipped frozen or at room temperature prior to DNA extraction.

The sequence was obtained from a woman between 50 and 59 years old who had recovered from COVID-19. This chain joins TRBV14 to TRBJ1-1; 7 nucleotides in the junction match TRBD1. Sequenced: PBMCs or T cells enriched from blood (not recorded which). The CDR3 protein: CASSQPPTGSTEAFF. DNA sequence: TGTGCCAGCAGCCAACCCCCGACAGGGAGCACTGAAGCTTTCTTT.